The 17 T cell receptor beta chains reported below all come from one sample, sequenced in a study of T cell repertoires in cytomegalovirus infection. Each CDR3 protein gets one entry after TCRdb re-called the reads with MiXCR. The sample holds 150,000 to 160,000 distinct CDR3 sequences, roughly a quarter seen once. The sequencing sample was made of PBMCs. The receptor source for this set is a human donor in good health (CMV status not recorded). Some clones in this sample may be carry-over from other donors' samples.

This clonotype was seen at least ten times. The chain carries TRBV4-3 and TRBJ2-1; tentatively, D is TRBD2 (6 bases). Trimming cost V 0 bases and J 1 base, with 13 bases left between them. Germline V gene lookup returns CDR1 LGHNA and CDR2 YSLEER. The CDR3 covers 17 residues. The CDR3 sequence is CASSQDLTGVSYNEQFF. Here the CDR3 DNA reads TGCGCCAGCAGCCAAGACCTAACGGGAGTTTCCTACAATGAGCAGTTCTTC.

This clonotype has more than one count but fewer than ten. The chain is built from TRBV27 and TRBJ1-1; D is unresolved. Trimming removed 6 bases from V and 0 bases from J, with 8 bases in between. The CDR3 runs to 13 residues. Germline V gene lookup returns CDR1 MNHEY and CDR2 SMNVEV (reference sequence). The CDR3 DNA reads as TGTGCCAGCAGGTTAACGGTGAACACTGAAGCTTTCTTT. Translated: CASRLTVNTEAFF.

V is TRBV7-3 and J is TRBJ2-3; 11 positions agree with TRBD2. In germline, CDR1 is SGHTA, CDR2 FQGTGA. J was trimmed by 1 base and V by 5 bases; bases with no gene match: 17. The CDR3 loop spans 20 amino acids. CDR3 sequence reads: CASSLSPQILTSGGTDTQYF. For the CDR3, the DNA is TGTGCCAGCAGCCTCAGCCCACAGATACTGACTAGCGGGGGCACAGATACGCAGTATTTT.

This clonotype was seen many times. J is TRBJ2-2 and V is TRBV12-3 or TRBV12-4, with D hard to call. This CDR3 has 18 residues. Deletions cut 5 bases from V and 1 base from J, with 20 bases between. The CDR3 here is CASSVFPVGRLNTGELFF. The CDR3 DNA reads TGTGCCAGCAGTGTTTTCCCGGTGGGCAGACTGAACACCGGGGAGCTGTTTTTT.

This clonotype was seen repeatedly, ten times or more. The genes are TRBV7-2 and TRBJ2-1, with TRBD1 identical over 7 bases. This CDR3 has 12 amino acids. CDR1 is SGHTA, CDR2 FQGNSA, per germline. Losses at the gene ends were 5 bases for V and 13 bases for J; bases not matched to a gene: 8. As DNA, the CDR3 is TGTGCCAGCAGCCTAACCGGGGACAGCCAGTTCTTC. Residues: CASSLTGDSQFF.

This clonotype was counted many times. V and J are TRBV7-2 and TRBJ2-7; no clear D. V was clipped by 4 bases and J by 3 bases, with 4 bases between them. Germline values: CDR1 SGHTA, CDR2 FQGNSA. The CDR3 spans 11 residues. The CDR3 DNA sequence: TGTGCCAGCAGCTCAGACTACGAGCAGTACTTC. Translated, it gives CASSSDYEQYF.

There are many counts of this clonotype. V gene TRBV7-9 combines with J gene TRBJ2-1; 7 nucleotides line up with TRBD2. V was clipped by 0 bases and J by 0 bases; unmatched bases: 14. Per the germline V gene, CDR1 is SEHNR and CDR2 is FQNEAQ (reference sequence). CDR3 length: 20 residues. Written as DNA, the CDR3 is TGTGCCAGCAGCTTAGCGGATTGGGCGGGAGAGGATAGCTCCTACAATGAGCAGTTCTTC. Its translation is CASSLADWAGEDSSYNEQFF.

This clonotype was seen only once. Compared with germline, one end of the junction differs, possibly owing to a read error. V usage is TRBV5-8 and J usage is TRBJ2-7; a weak D match, TRBD2 (6 bases). The CDR3 spans 13 residues. The germline CDR1 and CDR2 sequences are SGHTS and YDEGEE. The DNA for the CDR3 is TGTGCCAGCAGCGAGGGACTTTATTACGTGCAGTACTTC. Protein sequence: CASSEGLYYVQYF.

This chain uses TRBV7-2 with TRBJ2-3, with 9 bases identical to TRBD2. The CDR3 is 15 residues long. Germline values: CDR1 SGHTA, CDR2 FQGNSA. V was clipped by 5 bases and J by 4 bases; unmatched bases: 7. The CDR3 DNA is TGTGCCAGCAGCCTTAGCGGGAGCGGGGCAGATACGCAGTATTTT. Its protein product is CASSLSGSGADTQYF.

This sequence joins TRBV20-1 and TRBJ2-3, with unresolved D. With 0 bases removed from V and 5 bases from J, the gap between germline ends came to 3 bases. This CDR3 has 11 amino acids. CDR1 is DFQATT, CDR2 SNEGSKA, per germline (reference sequence). CDR3 nucleotides: TGCAGTGCTAGAGATCGAGATACGCAGTATTTT. The encoded protein is CSARDRDTQYF.

This rearrangement joins TRBV9 to TRBJ1-5, with a possible D match to TRBD1 (5 bases). Trimming took 3 bases from V and 3 from J, leaving 13 bases between them. The CDR3 sequence is 15 residues long. CDR1 and CDR2 (germline): SGDLS, YYNGEE. The CDR3 nucleotides are TGTGCCAGCAGCGCGCTCCCAGGGCACAATCAGCCCCAGCATTTT. It is translated as CASSALPGHNQPQHF.

This clonotype was seen many times. The chain uses TRBV7-9 and TRBJ2-2; possible D gene TRBD2, 6 bases. This CDR3 is 16 amino acids long. Germline CDR1 SEHNR, CDR2 FQNEAQ (reference sequence). The V end was cut by 5 bases, the J end by 4 bases, with 17 bases between. The CDR3 DNA is TGTGCCAGCAGCGCCCGGGAGATGCAGGGCACCGGGGAGCTGTTTTTT. Translation: CASSAREMQGTGELFF.

V usage is TRBV19 and J usage is TRBJ2-6, with a possible D match to TRBD2 (6 bases). The CDR3 has 16 residues. CDR1 and CDR2 (germline): LNHDA, SQIVND (reference sequence). V shed 6 bases and J shed 0 bases, with 12 bases lying between them. The DNA for the CDR3 is TGTGCCAGTAGGGAGGGTCCCACCTCTGGGGCCAACGTCCTGACTTTC. It specifies CASREGPTSGANVLTF.

This chain links TRBV19 with TRBJ2-2; D not certain. This CDR3 has 13 amino acids. Germline CDR1 reads LNHDA; CDR2 reads SQIVND (reference sequence). Trimming cost V 7 bases and J 2 bases, with 8 bases left between them. For the CDR3, the DNA is TGTGCCAGTACCCCGACTAACACCGGGGAGCTGTTTTTT. It is translated as CASTPTNTGELFF.

This clonotype was seen a few times. The genes are TRBV28 and TRBJ1-3, with 7 bases identical to TRBD1. CDR1 and CDR2 from the germline V gene are MDHEN and SYDVKM. The V and J ends lost 6 bases and 2 bases, in that order; junction bases with no gene match: 7. The CDR3 contains 15 residues. For the CDR3, the DNA is TGTGCCAGCAGCGAACAGACAGGGACTGGAAACACCATATATTTT. Protein: CASSEQTGTGNTIYF.

The rearrangement joins TRBV24-1 to TRBJ2-5; 8 bases agree with TRBD2. The CDR3 totals 16 residues. The germline V gene encodes CDR1 KGHDR and CDR2 SFDVKD. The V and J ends lost 3 bases and 0 bases, in that order; junction bases with no gene match: 5. As DNA, the CDR3 is TGTGCCACCAGTGATCCCGGGGGGGAACACCAAGAGACCCAGTACTTC. Translated, it gives CATSDPGGEHQETQYF.

V usage is TRBV20-1 and J usage is TRBJ2-1; TRBD2 agrees at 8 bases. The J segment lost 2 bases and the V segment lost 4 bases, leaving 10 bases of the junction unmatched. Germline V gene data show CDR1 as DFQATT and CDR2 as SNEGSKA (reference sequence). The CDR3 totals 16 residues. The DNA of the CDR3 is TGCAGTGCTACTAGTACTAGCGGCCTAACCTACAATGAGCAGTTCTTC. Amino acids: CSATSTSGLTYNEQFF.